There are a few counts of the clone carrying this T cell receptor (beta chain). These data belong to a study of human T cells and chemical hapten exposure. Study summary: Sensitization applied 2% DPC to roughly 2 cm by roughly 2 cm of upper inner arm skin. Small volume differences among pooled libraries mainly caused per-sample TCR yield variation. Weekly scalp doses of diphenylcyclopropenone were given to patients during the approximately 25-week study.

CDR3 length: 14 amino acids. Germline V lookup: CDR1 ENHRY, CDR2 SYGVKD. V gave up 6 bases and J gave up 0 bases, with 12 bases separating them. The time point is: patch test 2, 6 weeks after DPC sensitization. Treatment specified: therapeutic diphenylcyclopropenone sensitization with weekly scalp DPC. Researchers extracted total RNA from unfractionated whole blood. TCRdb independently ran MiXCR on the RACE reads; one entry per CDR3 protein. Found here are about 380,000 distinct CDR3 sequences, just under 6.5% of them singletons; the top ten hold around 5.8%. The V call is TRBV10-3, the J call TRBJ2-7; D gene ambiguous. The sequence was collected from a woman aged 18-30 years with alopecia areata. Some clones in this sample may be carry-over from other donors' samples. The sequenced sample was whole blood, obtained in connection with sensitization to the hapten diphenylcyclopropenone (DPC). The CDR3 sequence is CAISEPRSSYEQYF. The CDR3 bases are TGTGCCATCAGCGAACCCAGAAGCTCCTACGAGCAGTACTTC.